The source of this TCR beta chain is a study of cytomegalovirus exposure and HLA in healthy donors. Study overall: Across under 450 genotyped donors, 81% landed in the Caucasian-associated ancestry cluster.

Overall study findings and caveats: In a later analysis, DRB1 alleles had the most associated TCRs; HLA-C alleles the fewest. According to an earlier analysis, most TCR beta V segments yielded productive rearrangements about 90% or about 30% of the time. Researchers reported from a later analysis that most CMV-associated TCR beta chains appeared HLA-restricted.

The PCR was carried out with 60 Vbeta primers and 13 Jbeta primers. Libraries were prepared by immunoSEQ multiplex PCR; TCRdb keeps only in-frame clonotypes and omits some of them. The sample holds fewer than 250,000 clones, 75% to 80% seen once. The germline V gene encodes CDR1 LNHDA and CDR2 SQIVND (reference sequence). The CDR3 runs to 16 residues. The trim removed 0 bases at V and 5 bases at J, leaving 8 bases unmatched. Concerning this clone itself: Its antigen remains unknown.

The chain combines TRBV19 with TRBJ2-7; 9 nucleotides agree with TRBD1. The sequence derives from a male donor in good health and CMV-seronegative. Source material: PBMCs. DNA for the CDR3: TGTGCCAGTAGTATAGATAAGGGGACAGGGATCCACGAGCAGTACTTC. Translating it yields CASSIDKGTGIHEQYF.